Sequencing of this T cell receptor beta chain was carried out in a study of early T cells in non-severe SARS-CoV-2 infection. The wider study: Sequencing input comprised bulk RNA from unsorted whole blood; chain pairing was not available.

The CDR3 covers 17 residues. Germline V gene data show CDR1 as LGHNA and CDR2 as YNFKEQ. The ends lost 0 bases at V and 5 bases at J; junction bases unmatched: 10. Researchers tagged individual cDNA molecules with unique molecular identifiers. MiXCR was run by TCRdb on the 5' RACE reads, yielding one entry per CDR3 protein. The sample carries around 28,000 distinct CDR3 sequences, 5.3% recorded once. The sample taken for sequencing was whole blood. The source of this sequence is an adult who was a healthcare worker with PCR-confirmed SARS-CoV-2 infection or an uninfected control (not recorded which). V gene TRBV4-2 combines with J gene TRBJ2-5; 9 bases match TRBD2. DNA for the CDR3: TGTGCCAGCAGCCAAGATAAGGGCGGGAGGGCCATGGAGACCCAGTACTTC. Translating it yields CASSQDKGGRAMETQYF.